This T cell receptor beta chain was obtained from a study of graft-versus-host responses after intestinal transplantation. Study information: For approximately three years after anti-thymocyte globulin induction, all recipients took tacrolimus and steroids.

Sequenced by immunoSEQ multiplex PCR; TCRdb stores in-frame clones only, minus some. The table includes around 130,000 clones, approximately 94% detected once. Turning to this clone: No antigen is known for it.

The TCR originated in a human donor who received an intestinal transplant. The sample consisted of unstimulated CD4+ T cells sorted from spleen or lymph node cells, taken before intestinal transplant.

This CDR3 reads CASGVSPETQYF. The CDR3 nucleotides read TGCGCCAGCGGCGTGAGCCCCGAGACCCAGTACTTC. The V gene is TRBV5-1, the J gene TRBJ2-5, with D unclear. In germline, CDR1 is SGHRS, CDR2 YFSETQ. The V gene lost 7 bases and the J gene lost 5 bases, with 12 bases spanning the gap. The CDR3 is made up of 12 amino acids.